This TCR beta chain was sequenced for a study of blood T cell repertoires in COVID-19. Study background: From the United States, Italy and Spain came samples of acute and convalescent COVID-19. T cells, B-cell-depleted T cells, or PBMCs provided the cDNA or gDNA that served as material.

The authors' processing: By means of reference gene primer amplification, nucleated cell counts were estimated. Method: immunoSEQ multiplex PCR; TCRdb's copy keeps in-frame clones and lacks some. The DNA gave D and trimming, while V, J and clone size come from that table. The sample holds some 130,000 clones, about 88% seen once. There are 16 residues in the CDR3. In germline, CDR1 is SNHLY, CDR2 FYNNEI. J lost 2 bases, V lost 6 bases, and 7 bases had no gene match. Input material: peripheral blood. The receptor was derived from an elderly woman with acute or convalescent COVID-19. V usage is TRBV2 and J usage is TRBJ2-5, with TRBD1 matching over 12 bases. CDR3 region: CASSGTGGPSQETQYF. The CDR3 nucleotides are TGTGCCAGCAGCGGGACAGGGGGCCCAAGTCAAGAGACCCAGTACTTC. Based on the CDR3 plus reference TRBV2 and TRBJ2-5, the full variable domain is EPEVTQTPSHQVTQMGQEVILRCVPISNHLYFYWYRQILGQKVEFLVSFYNNEISEKSEIFDDQFSVERPDGSNFTLKIRSTKLEDSAMYFCASSGTGGPSQETQYFGPGTRLLVL.